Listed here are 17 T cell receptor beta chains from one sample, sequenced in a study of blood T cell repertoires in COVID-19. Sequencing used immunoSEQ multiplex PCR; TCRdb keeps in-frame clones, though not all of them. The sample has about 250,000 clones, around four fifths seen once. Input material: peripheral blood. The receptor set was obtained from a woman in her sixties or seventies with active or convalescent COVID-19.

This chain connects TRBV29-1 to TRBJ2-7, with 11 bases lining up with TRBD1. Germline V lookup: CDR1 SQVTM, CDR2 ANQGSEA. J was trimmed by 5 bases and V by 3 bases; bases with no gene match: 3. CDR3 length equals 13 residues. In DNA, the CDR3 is TGCAGCGTTGACGGGACAGGGGGTAACGAGCAGTACTTC. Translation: CSVDGTGGNEQYF.

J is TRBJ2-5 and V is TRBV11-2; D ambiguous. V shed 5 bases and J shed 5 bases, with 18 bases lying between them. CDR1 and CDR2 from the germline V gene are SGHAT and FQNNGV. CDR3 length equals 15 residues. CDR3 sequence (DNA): TGTGCCAGCAGCCTAGGAAGGTTAGGAGTGGAGACCCAGTACTTC. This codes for CASSLGRLGVETQYF.

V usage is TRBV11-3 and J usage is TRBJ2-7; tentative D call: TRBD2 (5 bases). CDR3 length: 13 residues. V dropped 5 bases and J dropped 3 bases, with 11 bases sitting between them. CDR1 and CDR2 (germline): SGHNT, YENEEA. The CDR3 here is CASSQDGNYEQYF. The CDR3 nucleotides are TGTGCCAGCAGCCAGGACGGGAACTACGAGCAGTACTTC. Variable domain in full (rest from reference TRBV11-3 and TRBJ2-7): EAGVVQSPRYKIIEKKQPVAFWCNPISGHNTLYWYLQNLGQGPELLIRYENEEAVDDSQLPKDRFSAERLKGVDSTLKIQPAELGDSAVYLCASSQDGNYEQYFGPGTRLTVT.

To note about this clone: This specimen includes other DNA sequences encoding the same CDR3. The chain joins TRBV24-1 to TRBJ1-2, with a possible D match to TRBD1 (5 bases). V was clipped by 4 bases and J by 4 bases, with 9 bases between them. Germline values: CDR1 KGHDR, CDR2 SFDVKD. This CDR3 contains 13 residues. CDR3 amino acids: CATSDGHLYGYTF. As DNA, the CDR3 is TGTGCCACCAGTGACGGACACCTCTATGGCTACACCTTC.

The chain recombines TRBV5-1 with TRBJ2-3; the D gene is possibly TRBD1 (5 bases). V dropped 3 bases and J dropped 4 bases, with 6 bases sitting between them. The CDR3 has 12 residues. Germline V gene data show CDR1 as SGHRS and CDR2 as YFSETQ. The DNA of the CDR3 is TGCGCCAGCAGCTGGGGCGCAGATACGCAGTATTTT. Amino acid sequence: CASSWGADTQYF.

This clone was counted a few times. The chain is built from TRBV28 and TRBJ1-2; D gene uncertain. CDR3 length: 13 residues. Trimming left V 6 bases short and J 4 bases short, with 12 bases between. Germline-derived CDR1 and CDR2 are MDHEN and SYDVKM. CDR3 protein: CASRSGRSYGYTF. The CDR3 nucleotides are TGTGCCAGCAGGTCCGGGAGGAGCTATGGCTACACCTTC.

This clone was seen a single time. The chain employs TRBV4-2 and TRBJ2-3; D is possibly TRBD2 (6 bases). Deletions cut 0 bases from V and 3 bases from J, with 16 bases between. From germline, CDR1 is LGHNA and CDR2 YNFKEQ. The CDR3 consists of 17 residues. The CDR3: CASSQERLVGNTDTQYF. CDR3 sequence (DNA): TGTGCCAGCAGCCAAGAAAGACTAGTAGGCAATACAGATACGCAGTATTTT.

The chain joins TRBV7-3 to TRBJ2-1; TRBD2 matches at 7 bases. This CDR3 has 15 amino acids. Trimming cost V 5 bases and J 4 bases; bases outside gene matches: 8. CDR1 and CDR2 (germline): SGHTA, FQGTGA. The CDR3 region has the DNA TGTGCCAGCAGCCCAATGGGAGGGCCGTACAATGAGCAGTTCTTC. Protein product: CASSPMGGPYNEQFF. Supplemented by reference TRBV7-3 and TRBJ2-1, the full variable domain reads GAGVSQTPSNKVTEKGKYVELRCDPISGHTALYWYRQSLGQGPEFLIYFQGTGAADDSGLPNDRFFAVRPEGSVSTLKIQRTERGDSAVYLCASSPMGGPYNEQFFGPGTRLTVL.

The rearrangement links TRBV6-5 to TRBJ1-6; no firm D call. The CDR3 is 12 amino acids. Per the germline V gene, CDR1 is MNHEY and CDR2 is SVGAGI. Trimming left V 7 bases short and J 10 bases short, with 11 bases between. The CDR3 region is CASTTALSPLHF. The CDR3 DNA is TGTGCCAGCACCACCGCGCTCTCACCCCTCCACTTT.

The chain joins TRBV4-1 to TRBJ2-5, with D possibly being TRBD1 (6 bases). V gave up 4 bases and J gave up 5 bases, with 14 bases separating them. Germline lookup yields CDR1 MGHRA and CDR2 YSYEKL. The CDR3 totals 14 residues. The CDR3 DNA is TGCGCCAGCAGCCCACAGGGTCAGGGGGAGACCCAGTACTTC. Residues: CASSPQGQGETQYF.

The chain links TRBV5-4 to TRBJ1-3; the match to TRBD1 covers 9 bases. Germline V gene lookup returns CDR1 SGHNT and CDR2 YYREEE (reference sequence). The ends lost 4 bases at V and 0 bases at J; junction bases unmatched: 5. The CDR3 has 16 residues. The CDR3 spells CASSAGQGHSGNTIYF. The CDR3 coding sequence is TGTGCCAGCAGCGCGGGACAGGGCCACTCTGGAAACACCATATATTTT.

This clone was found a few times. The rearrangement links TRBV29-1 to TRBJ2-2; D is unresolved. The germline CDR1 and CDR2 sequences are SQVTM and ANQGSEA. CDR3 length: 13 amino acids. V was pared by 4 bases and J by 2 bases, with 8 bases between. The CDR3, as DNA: TGCAGCGTTGCCCTATACAACACCGGGGAGCTGTTTTTT. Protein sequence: CSVALYNTGELFF.

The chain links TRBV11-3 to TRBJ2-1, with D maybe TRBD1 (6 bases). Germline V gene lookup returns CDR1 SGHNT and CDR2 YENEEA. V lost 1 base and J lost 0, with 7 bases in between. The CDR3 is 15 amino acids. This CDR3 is CASSLGTVSYNEQFF. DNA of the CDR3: TGTGCCAGCAGCTTAGGGACAGTCTCCTACAATGAGCAGTTCTTC. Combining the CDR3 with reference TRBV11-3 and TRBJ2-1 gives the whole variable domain EAGVVQSPRYKIIEKKQPVAFWCNPISGHNTLYWYLQNLGQGPELLIRYENEEAVDDSQLPKDRFSAERLKGVDSTLKIQPAELGDSAVYLCASSLGTVSYNEQFFGPGTRLTVL.

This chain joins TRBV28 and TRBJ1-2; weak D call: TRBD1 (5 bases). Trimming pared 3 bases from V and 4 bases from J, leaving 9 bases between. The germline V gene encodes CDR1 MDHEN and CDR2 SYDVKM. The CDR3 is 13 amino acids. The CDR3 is CASSFVRAYGYTF. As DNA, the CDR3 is TGTGCCAGCAGTTTTGTCAGGGCCTATGGCTACACCTTC.

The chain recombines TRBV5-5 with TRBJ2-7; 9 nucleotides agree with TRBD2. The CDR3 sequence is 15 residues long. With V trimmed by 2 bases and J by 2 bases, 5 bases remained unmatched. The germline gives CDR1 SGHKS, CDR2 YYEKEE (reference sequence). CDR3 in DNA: TGTGCCAGCAGCTTACTGCGGGAGGGCACCTACGAGCAGTACTTC. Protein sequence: CASSLLREGTYEQYF. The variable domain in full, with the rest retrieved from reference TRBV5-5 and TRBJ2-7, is DAGVTQSPTHLIKTRGQQVTLRCSPISGHKSVSWYQQVLGQGPQFIFQYYEKEERGRGNFPDRFSARQFPNYSSELNVNALLLGDSALYLCASSLLREGTYEQYFGPGTRLTVT.

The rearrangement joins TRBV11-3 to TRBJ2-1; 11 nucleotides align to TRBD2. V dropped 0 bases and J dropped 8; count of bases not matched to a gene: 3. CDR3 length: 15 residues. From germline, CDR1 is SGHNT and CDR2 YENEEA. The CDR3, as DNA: TGTGCCAGCAGCTTAGATAGCGGGGGGGCCGATGAGCAGTTCTTC. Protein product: CASSLDSGGADEQFF. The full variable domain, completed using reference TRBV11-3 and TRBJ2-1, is EAGVVQSPRYKIIEKKQPVAFWCNPISGHNTLYWYLQNLGQGPELLIRYENEEAVDDSQLPKDRFSAERLKGVDSTLKIQPAELGDSAVYLCASSLDSGGADEQFFGPGTRLTVL.

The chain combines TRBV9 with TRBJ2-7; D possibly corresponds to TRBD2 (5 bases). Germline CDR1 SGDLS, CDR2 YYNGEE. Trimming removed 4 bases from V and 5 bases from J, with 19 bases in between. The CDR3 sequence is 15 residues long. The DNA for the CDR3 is TGTGCCAGCAGCCCTACTGGCGGGCTGAGTAACGAGCAGTACTTC. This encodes CASSPTGGLSNEQYF.